Listed here are 10 T cell receptor beta chains from one sample, sequenced in a study of blood T cell repertoires in COVID-19. Only in-frame clones appear in the TCRdb table, and some are missing; sequencing was by immunoSEQ multiplex PCR. In the table there are tens of thousands of clones, roughly 79% of which are singletons. The sample taken for sequencing was peripheral blood. Every receptor here comes from a woman aged 55-70 years with acute or convalescent COVID-19.

This rearrangement joins TRBV30 to TRBJ2-7; perhaps TRBD1 as D (6 bases). V dropped 4 bases and J dropped 7 bases, with 11 bases sitting between them. This CDR3 is 11 amino acids long. Germline V CDR1 and CDR2: GTSNPN, SVGIG (reference sequence). The CDR3 DNA sequence: TGTGCCTGGACAGGGGCGCGAGAGCAGTACTTC. Protein: CAWTGAREQYF.

The chain combines TRBV29-1 with TRBJ2-3; 10 nucleotides align to TRBD2. CDR1 and CDR2 (germline): SQVTM, ANQGSEA. This CDR3 contains 13 residues. J was trimmed by 5 bases and V by 8 bases; bases with no gene match: 7. CDR3 residues: CSIKRGGQDTQYF. In DNA form, the CDR3 reads TGCAGCATCAAGCGGGGGGGCCAAGATACGCAGTATTTT.

V usage is TRBV21-1 and J usage is TRBJ2-2; TRBD2, as called in the table, went unchecked against the DNA. TRBV21-1 has pseudogene status. CDR3 length: 18 amino acids. The CDR3 coding sequence is TGTGCCAGCAGCAAAGGGGCCGGACTGCTTGGCTACACCGGGGAGCTGTTTTTT. Encoded protein: CASSKGAGLLGYTGELFF.

The gene calls are TRBV19 and TRBJ1-1; possibly TRBD1 for D (6 bases). Trimming cost V 6 bases and J 1 base, with 9 bases left between them. The CDR3 sequence is 13 residues long. Germline-derived CDR1 and CDR2 are LNHDA and SQIVND (reference sequence). The CDR3 DNA reads TGTGCCAGTAGCCTGACAGGGAACACTGAAGCTTTCTTT. Its translation is CASSLTGNTEAFF.

The chain links TRBV25-1 to TRBJ1-4; the D is unclear. The CDR3 has 15 amino acids. V was clipped by 3 bases and J by 0 bases, with 8 bases between them. The germline V gene has CDR1 MGHDK and CDR2 SYGVNS. This chain's CDR3 is CASSEEGATNEKLFF. The CDR3 bases are TGTGCCAGCAGTGAGGAGGGAGCAACTAATGAAAAACTGTTTTTT.

This clone was seen only a few times. The J gene is TRBJ2-4, the V gene TRBV12-5; 12 nucleotides line up with TRBD1. V dropped 1 base and J dropped 1; count of bases not matched to a gene: 5. Germline lookup yields CDR1 LGHNT and CDR2 FRNRAP. CDR3 length: 18 amino acids. CDR3 loop: CASGLGDRGRGAKNIQYF. CDR3 nucleotide sequence: TGTGCTAGTGGTTTGGGGGACAGGGGGCGCGGTGCCAAAAACATTCAGTACTTC.

The chain carries TRBV28 and TRBJ1-1, with D perhaps matching TRBD1 (5 bases). In germline, CDR1 is MDHEN, CDR2 SYDVKM. The ends were cut back, 6 bases at V and 1 base at J, with 15 bases in the middle. The CDR3 contains 15 residues. Here the CDR3 reads CASSKSRVGNTEAFF. The DNA for the CDR3 is TGTGCCAGCAGCAAGTCCAGGGTGGGGAACACTGAAGCTTTCTTT.

The rearrangement links TRBV6-1 to TRBJ1-4; D gene ambiguous. In germline, CDR1 is MNHNS, CDR2 SASEGT. CDR3 length: 15 amino acids. Trimming shortened V by 1 base and J by 4 bases, and 10 bases separated the two germline ends. Written as DNA, the CDR3 is TGTGCCAGCAGTGAAGTGGTGGGAGTTAATGAAAAACTGTTTTTT. This gives the protein CASSEVVGVNEKLFF.

This chain links TRBV5-1 with TRBJ1-6; 11 bases are shared with TRBD1. This CDR3 has 16 amino acids. V gave up 0 bases and J gave up 8 bases; unmatched junction bases: 4. Germline CDR1 and CDR2: SGHRS and YFSETQ. The CDR3 sequence is CASSLAGQGAHSPLHF. CDR3 DNA sequence: TGCGCCAGCAGCTTGGCAGGACAGGGGGCCCATTCACCCCTCCACTTT.

CDR3 in amino acids: CASLPGASEDTEAFF. DNA for the CDR3: TGTGCCAGCTTACCGGGGGCCTCAGAGGACACTGAAGCTTTCTTT. The V gene is TRBV18, the J gene TRBJ1-1, with D possibly matching TRBD1 (6 bases). Trimming shortened V by 7 bases and J by 3 bases, and 18 bases separated the two germline ends. This CDR3 comprises 15 residues. CDR1 and CDR2 (germline): KGHSH, LQKENI.